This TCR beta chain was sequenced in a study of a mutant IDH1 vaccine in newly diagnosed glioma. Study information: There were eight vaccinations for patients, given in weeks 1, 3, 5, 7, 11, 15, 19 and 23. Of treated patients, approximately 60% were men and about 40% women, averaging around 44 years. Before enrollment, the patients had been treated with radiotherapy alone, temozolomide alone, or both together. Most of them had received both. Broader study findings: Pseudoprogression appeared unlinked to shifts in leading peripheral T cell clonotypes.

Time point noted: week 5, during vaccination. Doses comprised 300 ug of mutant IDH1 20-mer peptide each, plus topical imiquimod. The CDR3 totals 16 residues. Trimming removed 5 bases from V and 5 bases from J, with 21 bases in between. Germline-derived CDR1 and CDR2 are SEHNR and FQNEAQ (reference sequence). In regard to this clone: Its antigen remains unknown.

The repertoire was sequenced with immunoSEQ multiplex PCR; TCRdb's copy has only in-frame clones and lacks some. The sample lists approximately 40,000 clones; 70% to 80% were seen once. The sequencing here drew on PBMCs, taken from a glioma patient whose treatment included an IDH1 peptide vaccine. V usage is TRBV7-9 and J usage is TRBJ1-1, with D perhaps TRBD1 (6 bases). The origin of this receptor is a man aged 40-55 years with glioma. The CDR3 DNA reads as TGTGCCAGCAGCCCCGGAACGTTGGGGGCAGATACTGAAGCTTTCTTT. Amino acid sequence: CASSPGTLGADTEAFF.